The next 8 T cell receptor beta chains were all read from a single sample in a study of shared T cell receptors in the human thymus. Assay used: immunoSEQ multiplex PCR; TCRdb lists only in-frame clones, some missing. The table includes hundreds of thousands of clones, approximately 80% detected once. These data are also associated with another study on human thymus T cells.

The sample taken for sequencing was thymocytes. These receptors all come from a boy under two years old with a congenital heart defect.

The chain is built from TRBV4-3 and TRBJ2-5; TRBD1 matches at 7 bases. The germline gives CDR1 LGHNA, CDR2 YSLEER. The CDR3 contains 16 residues. The trim removed 6 bases at V and 5 bases at J, leaving 15 bases unmatched. CDR3 DNA: TGCGCCAGCAGTAAAGTCAAGGGGGCGAGGGGTGAGACCCAGTACTTC. As protein: CASSKVKGARGETQYF.

The chain carries TRBV28 and TRBJ2-7, with D possibly TRBD2 on 5 matching bases. The germline V and J ends were trimmed by 8 bases and 12 bases, with 20 bases remaining between them. The germline gives CDR1 MDHEN, CDR2 SYDVKM. The CDR3 spans 12 residues. The CDR3 spells CASLTPGGYRYF. In DNA, the CDR3 is TGTGCCAGCCTGACCCCAGGCGGGTACCGGTACTTC.

V and J are TRBV2 and TRBJ2-7; 9 bases agree with TRBD2. This CDR3 comprises 20 residues. Germline V gives CDR1 SNHLY, CDR2 FYNNEI. After removal of 0 bases from V and 5 bases from J, the junction contained 20 bases not matched to a gene. As DNA, the CDR3 is TGTGCCAGCAGTGAAGCGCCCCTGGCGGGAGGGGCCCGGAGGAGCGACGAGCAGTACTTC. This gives the protein CASSEAPLAGGARRSDEQYF. Full variable domain (missing parts from reference TRBV2 and TRBJ2-7): EPEVTQTPSHQVTQMGQEVILRCVPISNHLYFYWYRQILGQKVEFLVSFYNNEISEKSEIFDDQFSVERPDGSNFTLKIRSTKLEDSAMYFCASSEAPLAGGARRSDEQYFGPGTRLTVT.

V and J are TRBV5-8 and TRBJ2-3; 7 bases line up with TRBD1. CDR3 length equals 17 residues. The germline CDR1 and CDR2 sequences are SGHTS and YDEGEE. V was clipped by 0 bases and J by 0 bases; unmatched bases: 7. This CDR3 reads CASSLAGGTASTDTQYF. As DNA, the CDR3 is TGTGCCAGCAGCTTGGCCGGTGGGACAGCTAGCACAGATACGCAGTATTTT. The full variable domain, with the rest looked up from reference TRBV5-8 and TRBJ2-3, is EAGVTQSPTHLIKTRGQQATLRCSPISGHTSVYWYQQALGLGLQFLLWYDEGEERNRGNFPPRFSGRQFPNYSSELNVNALELEDSALYLCASSLAGGTASTDTQYFGPGTRLTVL.

The CDR3 bases are TGTGCCAGCAGCCCCGGGACAGGGATTCAGCCCCAGCATTTT. Translating it yields CASSPGTGIQPQHF. The J gene is TRBJ1-5, the V gene TRBV6-5, with 9 bases that match TRBD1. Trimming cost V 6 bases and J 6 bases; bases outside gene matches: 6. Germline V CDR1 and CDR2: MNHEY, SVGAGI. This CDR3 is 14 amino acids long.

This rearrangement joins TRBV19 to TRBJ2-5, with a possible D match to TRBD2 (6 bases). The CDR3 runs 15 residues. V lost 3 bases to trimming and J lost 5 bases, with 16 bases between them. Germline V gives CDR1 LNHDA, CDR2 SQIVND (reference sequence). DNA of the CDR3: TGTGCCAGTAGTATTGGCGCACTAGCAGGGGAGACCCAGTACTTC. Amino acid sequence: CASSIGALAGETQYF. Drawing the rest from reference TRBV19 and TRBJ2-5, the complete variable domain is DGGITQSPKYLFRKEGQNVTLSCEQNLNHDAMYWYRQDPGQGLRLIYYSQIVNDFQKGDIAEGYSVSREKKESFPLTVTSAQKNPTAFYLCASSIGALAGETQYFGPGTRLLVL.

J is TRBJ2-2 and V is TRBV30, with D perhaps matching TRBD1 (6 bases). The CDR3 has 18 residues. Trimming left V 0 bases short and J 5 bases short, with 22 bases between. Germline lookup yields CDR1 GTSNPN and CDR2 SVGIG (reference sequence). This CDR3 is CAWSVGDKSLEGTGELFF. The CDR3, as DNA: TGTGCCTGGAGTGTTGGGGACAAGAGCCTAGAGGGGACCGGGGAGCTGTTTTTT.

This rearrangement joins TRBV30 to TRBJ2-1, with 11 positions matching TRBD2. This CDR3 has 15 amino acids. CDR1 and CDR2 (germline): GTSNPN, SVGIG (reference sequence). The V gene end was trimmed by 0 bases and the J gene end by 8 bases; junction bases not matched to a gene: 6. CDR3 amino acids: CAWSVVAGGPDEQFF. CDR3 nucleotides: TGTGCCTGGAGTGTAGTAGCGGGAGGGCCAGATGAGCAGTTCTTC. Variable domain in full (rest from reference TRBV30 and TRBJ2-1): SQTIHQWPATLVQPVGSPLSLECTVEGTSNPNLYWYRQAAGRGLQLLFYSVGIGQISSEVPQNLSASRPQDRQFILSSKKLLLSDSGFYLCAWSVVAGGPDEQFFGPGTRLTVL.